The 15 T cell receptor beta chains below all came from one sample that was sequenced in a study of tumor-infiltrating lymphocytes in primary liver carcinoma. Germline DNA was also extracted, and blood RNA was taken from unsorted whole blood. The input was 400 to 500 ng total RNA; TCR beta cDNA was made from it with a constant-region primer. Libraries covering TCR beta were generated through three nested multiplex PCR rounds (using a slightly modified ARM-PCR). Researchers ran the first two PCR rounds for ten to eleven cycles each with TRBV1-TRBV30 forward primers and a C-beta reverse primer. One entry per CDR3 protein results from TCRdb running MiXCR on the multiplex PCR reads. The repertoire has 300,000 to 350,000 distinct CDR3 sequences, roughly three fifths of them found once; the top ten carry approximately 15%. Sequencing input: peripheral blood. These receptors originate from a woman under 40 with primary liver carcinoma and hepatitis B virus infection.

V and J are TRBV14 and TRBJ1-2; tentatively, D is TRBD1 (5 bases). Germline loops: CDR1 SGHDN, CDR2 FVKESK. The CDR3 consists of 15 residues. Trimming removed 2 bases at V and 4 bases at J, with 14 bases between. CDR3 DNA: TGTGCCAGCAGCCAACTTACCGGGACGACCTATGGCTACACCTTC. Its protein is CASSQLTGTTYGYTF. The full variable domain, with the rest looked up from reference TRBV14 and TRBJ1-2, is EAGVTQFPSHSVIEKGQTVTLRCDPISGHDNLYWYRRVMGKEIKFLLHFVKESKQDESGMPNNRFLAERTGGTYSTLKVQPAELEDSGVYFCASSQLTGTTYGYTFGSGTRLTVV.

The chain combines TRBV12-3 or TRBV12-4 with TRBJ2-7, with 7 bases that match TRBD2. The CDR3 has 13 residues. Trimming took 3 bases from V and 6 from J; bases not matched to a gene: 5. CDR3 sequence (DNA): TGTGCCAGCAGTTTGCTGGGGGGGTCCGAGCAGTACTTC. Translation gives CASSLLGGSEQYF.

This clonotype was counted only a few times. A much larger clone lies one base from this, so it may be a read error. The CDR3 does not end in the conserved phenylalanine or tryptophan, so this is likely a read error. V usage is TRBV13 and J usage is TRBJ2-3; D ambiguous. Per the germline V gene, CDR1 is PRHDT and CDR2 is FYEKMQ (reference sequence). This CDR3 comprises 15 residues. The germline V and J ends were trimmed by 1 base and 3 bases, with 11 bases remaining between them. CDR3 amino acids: CASSLAASWTDTQYL. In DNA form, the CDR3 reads TGTGCCAGCAGCTTAGCTGCTAGTTGGACAGATACGCAGTATCTT.

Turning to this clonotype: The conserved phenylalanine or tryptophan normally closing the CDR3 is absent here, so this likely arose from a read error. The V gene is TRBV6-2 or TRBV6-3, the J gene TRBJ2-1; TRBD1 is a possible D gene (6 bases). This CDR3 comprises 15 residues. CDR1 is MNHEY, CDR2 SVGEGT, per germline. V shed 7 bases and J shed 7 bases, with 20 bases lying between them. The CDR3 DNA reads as TGTGCCAGCACCCCTTGGGCAGGGGTAGGTAATGAGCAGTTCTTA. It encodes CASTPWAGVGNEQFL.

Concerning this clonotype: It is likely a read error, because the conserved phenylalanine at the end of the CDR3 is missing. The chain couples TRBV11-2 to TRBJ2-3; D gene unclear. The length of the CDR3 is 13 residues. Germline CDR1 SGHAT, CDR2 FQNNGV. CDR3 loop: CASSLVSTATQYV. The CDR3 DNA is TGTGCCAGCAGTTTAGTCTCCACAGCTACGCAGTATGTT.

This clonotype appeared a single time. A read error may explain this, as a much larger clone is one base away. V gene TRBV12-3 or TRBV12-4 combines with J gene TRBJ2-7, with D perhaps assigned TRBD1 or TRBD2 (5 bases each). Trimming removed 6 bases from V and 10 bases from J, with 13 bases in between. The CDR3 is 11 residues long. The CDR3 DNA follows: TGTGCCAGCAGCGAACGGGGCGATCAGTACTTC. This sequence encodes CASSERGDQYF.

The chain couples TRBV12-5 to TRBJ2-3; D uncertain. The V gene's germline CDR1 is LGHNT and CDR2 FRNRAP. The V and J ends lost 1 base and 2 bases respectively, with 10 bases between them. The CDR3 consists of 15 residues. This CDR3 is CASGLGRTVTDTQYF. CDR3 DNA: TGTGCTAGTGGTTTGGGGCGCACGGTCACAGATACGCAGTATTTT.

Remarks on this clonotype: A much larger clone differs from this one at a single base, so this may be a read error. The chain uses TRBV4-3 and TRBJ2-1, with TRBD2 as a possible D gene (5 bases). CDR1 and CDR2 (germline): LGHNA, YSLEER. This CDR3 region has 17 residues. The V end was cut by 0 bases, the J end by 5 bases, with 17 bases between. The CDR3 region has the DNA TGCGCCAGCAGCCAAGATTGGGGAGCAGAGGGCCACAATGAGCAGTTCTTC. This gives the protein CASSQDWGAEGHNEQFF.

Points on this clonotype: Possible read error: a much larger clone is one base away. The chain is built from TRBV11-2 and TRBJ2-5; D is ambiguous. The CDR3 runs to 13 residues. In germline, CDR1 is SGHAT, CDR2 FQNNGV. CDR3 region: CVSSVAGQETQYF. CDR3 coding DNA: TGTGTCAGCAGCGTCGCCGGCCAAGAGACCCAGTACTTC.

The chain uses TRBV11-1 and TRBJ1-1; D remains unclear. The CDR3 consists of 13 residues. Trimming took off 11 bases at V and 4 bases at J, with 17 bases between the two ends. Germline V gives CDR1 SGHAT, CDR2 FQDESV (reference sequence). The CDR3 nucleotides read TGTGCCGGCAACGCGGGCAGGATCACTGAAGCTTTCTTT. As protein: CAGNAGRITEAFF.

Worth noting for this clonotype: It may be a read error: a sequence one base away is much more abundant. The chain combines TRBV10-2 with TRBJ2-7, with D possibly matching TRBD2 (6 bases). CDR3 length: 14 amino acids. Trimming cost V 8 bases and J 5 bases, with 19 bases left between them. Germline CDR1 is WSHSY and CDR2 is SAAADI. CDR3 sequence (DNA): TGCGCCAGCGCCGAGACTAGGGCAGGGAACGAGCAGTACTTC. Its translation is CASAETRAGNEQYF.

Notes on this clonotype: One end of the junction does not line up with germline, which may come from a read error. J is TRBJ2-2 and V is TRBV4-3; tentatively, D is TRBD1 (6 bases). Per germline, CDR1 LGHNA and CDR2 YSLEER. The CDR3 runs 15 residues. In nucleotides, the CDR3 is TGCGCCAGCAGCCAAGACGGCAGGGGCACCGGGGAGATGTTTTTT. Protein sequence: CASSQDGRGTGEMFF.

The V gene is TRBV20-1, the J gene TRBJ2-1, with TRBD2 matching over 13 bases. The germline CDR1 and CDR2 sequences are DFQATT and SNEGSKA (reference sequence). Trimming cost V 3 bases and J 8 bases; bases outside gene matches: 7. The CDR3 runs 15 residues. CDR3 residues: CSASVTSGRGYEQFF. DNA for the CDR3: TGCAGTGCTAGCGTTACTAGCGGGAGGGGGTATGAGCAGTTCTTC.

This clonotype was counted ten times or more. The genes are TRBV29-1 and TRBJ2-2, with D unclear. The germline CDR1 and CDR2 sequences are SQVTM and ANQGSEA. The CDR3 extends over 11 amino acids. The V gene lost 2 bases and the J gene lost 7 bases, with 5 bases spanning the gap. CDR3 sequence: CSVERVGELFF. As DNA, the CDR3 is TGCAGCGTTGAAAGGGTCGGGGAGCTGTTTTTT.

CDR3 DNA: TGTGCCAGCAGTGGAAGGAGCGGGAGATTCGAGACCCAGTACTTC. Translation: CASSGRSGRFETQYF. V usage is TRBV6-5 and J usage is TRBJ2-5, with TRBD2 matching over 8 bases. The CDR3 contains 15 residues. The V gene end was trimmed by 5 bases and the J gene end by 5 bases; junction bases not matched to a gene: 10. Germline assignment: CDR1 MNHEY and CDR2 SVGAGI.